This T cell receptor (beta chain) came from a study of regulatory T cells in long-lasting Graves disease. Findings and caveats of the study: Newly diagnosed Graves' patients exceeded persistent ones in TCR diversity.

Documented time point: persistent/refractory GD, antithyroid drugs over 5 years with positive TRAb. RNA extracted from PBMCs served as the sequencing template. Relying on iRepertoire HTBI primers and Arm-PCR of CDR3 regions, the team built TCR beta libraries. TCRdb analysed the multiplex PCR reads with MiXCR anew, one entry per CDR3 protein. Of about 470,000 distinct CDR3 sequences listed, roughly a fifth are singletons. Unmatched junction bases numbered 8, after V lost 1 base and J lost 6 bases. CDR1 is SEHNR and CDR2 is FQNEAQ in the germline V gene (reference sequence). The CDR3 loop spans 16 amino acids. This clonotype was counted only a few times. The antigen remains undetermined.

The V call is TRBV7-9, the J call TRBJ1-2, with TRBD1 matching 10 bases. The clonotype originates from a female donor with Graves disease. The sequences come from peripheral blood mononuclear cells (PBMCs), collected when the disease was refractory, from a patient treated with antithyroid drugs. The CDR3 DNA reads TGTGCCAGCAGCTTAGGCGAGACAGGGGGCGCCCATGGCTACACCTTC. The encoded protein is CASSLGETGGAHGYTF. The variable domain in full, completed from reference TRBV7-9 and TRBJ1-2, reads DTGVSQNPRHKITKRGQNVTFRCDPISEHNRLYWYRQTLGQGPEFLTYFQNEAQLEKSRLLSDRFSAERPKGSFSTLEIQRTEQGDSAMYLCASSLGETGGAHGYTFGSGTRLTVV.